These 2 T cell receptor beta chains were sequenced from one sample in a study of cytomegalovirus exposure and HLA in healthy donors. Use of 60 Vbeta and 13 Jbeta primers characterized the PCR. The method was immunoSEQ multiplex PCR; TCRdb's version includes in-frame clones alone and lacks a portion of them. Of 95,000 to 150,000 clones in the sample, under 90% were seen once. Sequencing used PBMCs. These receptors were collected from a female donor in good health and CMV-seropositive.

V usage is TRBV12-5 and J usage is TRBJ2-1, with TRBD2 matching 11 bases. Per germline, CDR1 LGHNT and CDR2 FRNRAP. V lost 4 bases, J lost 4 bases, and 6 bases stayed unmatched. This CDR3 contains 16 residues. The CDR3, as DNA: TGTGCTAGTGGTTGGGGTGGGACTAGCGGATACAATGAGCAGTTCTTC. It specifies CASGWGGTSGYNEQFF.

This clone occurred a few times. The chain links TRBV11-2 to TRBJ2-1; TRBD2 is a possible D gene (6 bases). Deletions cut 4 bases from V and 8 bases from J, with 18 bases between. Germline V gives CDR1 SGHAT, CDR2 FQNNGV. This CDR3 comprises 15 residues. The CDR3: CASSSVGVGLDEQFF. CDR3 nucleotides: TGTGCCAGCAGCTCCGTGGGGGTGGGACTCGATGAGCAGTTCTTC. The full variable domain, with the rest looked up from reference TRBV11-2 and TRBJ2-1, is EAGVAQSPRYKIIEKRQSVAFWCNPISGHATLYWYQQILGQGPKLLIQFQNNGVVDDSQLPKDRFSAERLKGVDSTLKIQPAKLEDSAVYLCASSSVGVGLDEQFFGPGTRLTVL.